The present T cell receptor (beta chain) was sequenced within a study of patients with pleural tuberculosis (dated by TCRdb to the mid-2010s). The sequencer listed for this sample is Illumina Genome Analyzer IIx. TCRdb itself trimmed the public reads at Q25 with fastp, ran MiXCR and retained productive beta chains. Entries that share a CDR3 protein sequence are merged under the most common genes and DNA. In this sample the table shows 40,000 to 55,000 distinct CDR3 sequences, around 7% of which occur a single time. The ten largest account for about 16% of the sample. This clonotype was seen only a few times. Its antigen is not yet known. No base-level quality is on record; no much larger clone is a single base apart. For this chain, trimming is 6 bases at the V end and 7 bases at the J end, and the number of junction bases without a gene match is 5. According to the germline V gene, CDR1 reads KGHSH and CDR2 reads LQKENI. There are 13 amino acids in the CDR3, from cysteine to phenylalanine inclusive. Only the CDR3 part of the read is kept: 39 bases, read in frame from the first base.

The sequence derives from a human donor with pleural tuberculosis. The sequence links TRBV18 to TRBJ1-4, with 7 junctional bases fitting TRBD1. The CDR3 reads CASSRQGGEKLFF. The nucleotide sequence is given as TGTGCCAGCTCCCGACAGGGAGGTGAAAAACTGTTTTTT.